This T cell receptor (beta chain) was recorded in a study of blood T cell repertoires in COVID-19. Study as a whole: Acute and convalescent COVID-19 samples came from the United States, Italy and Spain. PBMCs, B-cell-depleted T cells, or T cells were the source of the cDNA or gDNA that made up the material.

Generated by immunoSEQ multiplex PCR, the TCRdb table keeps only in-frame clones and is missing some. The sample lists 200,000 to 250,000 clones, 85% to 90% seen once, with around 9.6% in the top ten. Looked up from germline, CDR1 is MGHRA and CDR2 is YSYEKL. This CDR3 has 14 amino acids. V lost 4 bases to trimming and J lost 4 bases, with 14 bases between them. The sequence derives from a woman aged 50 to 65 with COVID-19, enrolled during active disease. Sequences were obtained from peripheral blood. The rearrangement joins TRBV4-1 to TRBJ2-7, with D possibly being TRBD2 (5 bases). Written as DNA, the CDR3 is TGCGCCAGCAGCCCAGACCCCGGGGTGTACGAGCAGTACTTC. It codes for CASSPDPGVYEQYF.